Sequencing of this T cell receptor (beta chain) was carried out in a study of OX40 agonist ivuxolimab in advanced cancers. Comments on this clone: Its antigen is still unknown.

Here immunoSEQ multiplex PCR was the method, and the copy in TCRdb shows in-frame clones only, minus some. Here the sample spans approximately 60,000 clones, nearly 95% being singletons. The CDR3 is 13 amino acids. Germline values: CDR1 GTSNPN, CDR2 SVGIG (reference sequence). V was pared by 4 bases and J by 4 bases, with 13 bases between. Broader study findings: Clonal expansion from baseline to week 6 occurred in both CD4+ and CD8+ T cells. Low normalized clonal expansion also occurred in some nonresponding patients.

The receptor was isolated from an adult with an advanced solid tumor such as melanoma, head and neck, liver or kidney cancer. The starting material was CD4+ or CD8+ T cells sorted from blood, obtained in a trial of the OX40 agonist ivuxolimab. This chain links TRBV30 with TRBJ1-1; tentative D call: TRBD1 (6 bases). The CDR3 region has the DNA TGTGCCTGGACACTGGGGGGGCCCACTGAAGCTTTCTTT. It encodes CAWTLGGPTEAFF.